The clone carrying this T cell receptor (beta chain) was seen ten or more times. Its target is unknown. This sample is part of a study of regulatory T cells in long-lasting Graves disease. Notes on the study in general: There was favoring of TRBV28, TRBJ1-2 and TRBJ2-5 in persistent disease.

This CDR3 has 12 amino acids. Germline V gene data show CDR1 as MDHEN and CDR2 as SYDVKM. V was clipped by 2 bases and J by 3 bases, with 5 bases between them. The time point was: newly diagnosed GD, antithyroid drugs for less than 3 months. The TCR library was made from RNA extracted from PBMCs. Library construction for TCR beta used iRepertoire HTBI primers and Arm-PCR of CDR3 regions. Each CDR3 protein gets one entry after TCRdb re-called the multiplex PCR reads with MiXCR. The sample records some 220,000 distinct CDR3 sequences, approximately 19% being singletons. These data are also associated with another study on T cells in Graves' hyperthyroidism and ophthalmopathy. That work states: For Graves' hyperthyroidism to be stable, ophthalmopathy could not progress within 18 months. HTBI primers were used for first-round RT-PCR of the TCR CDR3. Before onset, by a median of approximately 6.8 months, the model predicted ophthalmopathy.

This sequence was found in a woman aged 25 to 39 with Graves disease. The sequencing here drew on peripheral blood mononuclear cells (PBMCs), taken at new diagnosis, from a patient treated with antithyroid drugs. This rearrangement joins TRBV28 to TRBJ2-7; D gene ambiguous. The CDR3 DNA reads TGTGCCAGCAGTTTAGGGTACTACGAGCAGTACTTC. It encodes CASSLGYYEQYF.